What follows describes a single TCR beta chain. Its specificity is not known. The sample belongs to a study of shared clonotypes between healthy human individuals. The donor cohort consisted entirely of Caucasian adults residing in Nashville, Tennessee. The method was immunoSEQ multiplex PCR; TCRdb's version includes in-frame clones alone and lacks a portion of them. The repertoire holds 900,000 to 1,200,000 clones, with about 84% as singletons. Study-level results: Collection of samples was limited to blood; tissue repertoires likely differ. Represented diversity (both genetic and exposure-history) was limited by the small number of donors.

The TCR was taken from a man aged 18-30 years in good health. Some clones in this sample may be carry-over from other donors' samples. The sequencing input was memory CD4+ T cells from PBMCs. Documented subset: CD45RA-negative fraction.

Here the CDR3 DNA reads TGTGCCAGCAGCTTAAAACCGGGGTTCGAGCAGTACTTC. This codes for CASSLKPGFEQYF. V is TRBV7-3 and J is TRBJ2-7, with D possibly matching TRBD2 (5 bases). Germline CDR1 is SGHTA and CDR2 is FQGTGA. The CDR3 runs 13 residues. V dropped 1 base and J dropped 6 bases, with 10 bases sitting between them.